These 22 T cell receptor beta chains were all obtained from the same sample, sequenced in a study of molecular identifiers for immune sequencing clone quantification (dated 2018 in TCRdb). Library generation was performed with PCR. These reads were obtained on an Illumina HiSeq 4000. TCRdb cleaned the public reads at Q25 with fastp, built clones with MiXCR and kept in-frame beta chains. Every distinct CDR3 protein forms one entry, paired with its most common genes and DNA. Across this sample there are about 320,000 distinct CDR3 sequences, with about a fifth seen only once. The top ten hold approximately 0.84% of the sample. Sequenced input: naive CD8+ T cells from blood, with Jurkat cell RNA spiked in. The sample's cell subset or site label, decoded: FACS-sorted CD8+CD4-CCR7+CD45RA+ naive T cells. These receptors all stem from a human donor in good health. Some libraries in this study had Jurkat cell RNA spiked in.

In the case of this clonotype: A read error may explain this, as a much larger clone is one base away. The chain combines TRBV6-5 with TRBJ2-2; D not certain. The CDR3 contains 13 residues. The germline gives CDR1 MNHEY, CDR2 SVGAGI. V was clipped by 8 bases and J by 5 bases, with 12 bases between them. This CDR3 reads CASGWTQTGELFF. For the CDR3, the DNA is TGTGCCAGCGGGTGGACCCAAACCGGGGAGCTGTTTTTT.

On this clonotype: Sequence at one end of the junction differs from germline and may be a read error. The chain links TRBV19 to TRBJ1-1; unclear D gene. The CDR3 totals 11 residues. The V gene's germline CDR1 is LNHDA and CDR2 SQIVND (reference sequence). The CDR3 loop reads CVSSMNTEAFF. CDR3 bases: TGTGTCAGTAGTATGAACACTGAAGCTTTTTTT.

This clonotype was seen ten or more times. This sequence joins TRBV7-6 and TRBJ2-7; 11 nucleotides match TRBD2. Germline CDR1 is SGHVS and CDR2 is FNYEAQ. The CDR3 contains 14 residues. The V segment lost 1 base and the J segment 6 bases; nucleotides outside the gene matches: 2. This CDR3 is CASSLGGLAAEQYF. CDR3 coding DNA: TGTGCCAGCAGCTTAGGGGGACTAGCGGCCGAGCAGTACTTC.

This clonotype was counted ten times or more. V gene TRBV6-2 or TRBV6-3 combines with J gene TRBJ2-7; D not certain. Per germline, CDR1 MNHEY and CDR2 SVGEGT. This CDR3 comprises 13 residues. V was cut by 2 bases and J by 1 base, with 6 bases left in between. This CDR3 reads CASSYPGSYEQYF. For the CDR3, the DNA is TGTGCCAGCAGTTACCCGGGTTCCTACGAGCAGTACTTC.

This clonotype was counted many times. The V and J genes are TRBV6-2 or TRBV6-3 and TRBJ1-1; possible D gene TRBD1, 5 bases. Trimming shortened V by 2 bases and J by 3 bases, and 7 bases separated the two germline ends. Germline CDR1 and CDR2: MNHEY and SVGEGT. The CDR3 totals 13 residues. CDR3 sequence: CASSYPTDTEAFF. The DNA for the CDR3 is TGTGCCAGCAGTTACCCGACAGACACTGAAGCTTTCTTT.

The table lists this clonotype with many counts. The chain couples TRBV12-3 or TRBV12-4 to TRBJ2-3; 7 nucleotides line up with TRBD1. CDR3 length: 11 amino acids. V was pared by 5 bases and J by 13 bases, with 6 bases of the junction left unmatched. CDR3 sequence (DNA): TGTGCCAGCAGTGCCCCCGGACAGGAGTATTTT. It translates to CASSAPGQEYF.

In regard to this clonotype: One base away lies a much larger clone, so this may be a sequencing read error. The V and J genes are TRBV20-1 and TRBJ2-7, with D possibly TRBD1 on 6 matching bases. This CDR3 spans 12 amino acids. CDR1 and CDR2 (germline): DFQATT, SNEGSKA (reference sequence). The DNA of the CDR3 is TGCAGTGCTAGAGCACAGGGATACGGGCAGTACTTC. Its translation is CSARAQGYGQYF.

This clonotype occurred many times. CDR3 amino acids: CASSQGAWGGREAFF. CDR3 DNA: TGTGCCAGCAGCCAAGGGGCCTGGGGGGGGCGAGAAGCTTTCTTT. This chain joins TRBV14 and TRBJ1-1; D is possibly TRBD1 (6 bases). The CDR3 has 15 residues. The germline V gene has CDR1 SGHDN and CDR2 FVKESK. V was pared by 1 base and J by 8 bases, with 17 bases between.

This clonotype was observed many times. J is TRBJ2-6 and V is TRBV7-9; D ambiguous. Germline CDR1 and CDR2: SEHNR and FQNEAQ (reference sequence). With 1 base removed from V and 0 bases from J, the gap between germline ends came to 19 bases. The CDR3 extends over 20 amino acids. CDR3 DNA sequence: TGTGCCAGCAGCTTAGTAGAAGGCAGACTGAAATACTCTGGGGCCAACGTCCTGACTTTC. Its translation is CASSLVEGRLKYSGANVLTF.

This clonotype was seen ten or more times. The V gene is TRBV6-5, the J gene TRBJ1-5; D is undetermined. Germline V CDR1 and CDR2: MNHEY, SVGAGI. The CDR3 has 18 amino acids. The ends were cut back, 11 bases at V and 0 bases at J, with 26 bases in the middle. For the CDR3, the DNA is TGTGCCGGCGATCCGGCCGGTAGGAGACCTTATAGCAATCAGCCCCAGCATTTT. Protein sequence: CAGDPAGRRPYSNQPQHF.

This clonotype was detected many times. The V gene is TRBV5-6, the J gene TRBJ1-1; 9 bases are a match to TRBD1. Trimming cost V 0 bases and J 4 bases; bases outside gene matches: 4. This CDR3 region has 15 residues. Germline lookup yields CDR1 SGHDT and CDR2 YYEEEE. CDR3 in DNA: TGTGCCAGCAGCTTGGGGGACAGGGCCGGCACTGAAGCTTTCTTT. Amino acids: CASSLGDRAGTEAFF.

At least ten counts were recorded for this clonotype. This chain uses TRBV7-2 with TRBJ2-1; D unclear. The length of the CDR3 is 14 residues. CDR1 is SGHTA, CDR2 FQGNSA, per germline. The germline V and J ends were trimmed by 4 bases and 2 bases, with 9 bases remaining between them. The CDR3 region has the DNA TGTGCCAGCAGCTACTATGGTCCCTACAATGAGCAGTTCTTC. Protein: CASSYYGPYNEQFF.

In this sample, this clonotype turned up many times. This chain joins TRBV7-2 and TRBJ1-2, with D unresolved. V was shortened by 6 bases and J by 4 bases, with 18 bases between the two germline ends. The CDR3 is 15 residues long. Germline values: CDR1 SGHTA, CDR2 FQGNSA. The CDR3 loop is CASSPPEGDFYGYTF. Here the CDR3 DNA reads TGTGCCAGCAGTCCACCTGAGGGAGACTTCTATGGCTACACCTTC.

This clonotype was seen repeatedly, ten times or more. The J gene is TRBJ2-5, the V gene TRBV29-1; D ambiguous. CDR3 size: 14 residues. V was trimmed by 6 bases and J by 0 bases, leaving 14 bases between them. Germline CDR1 reads SQVTM; CDR2 reads ANQGSEA. Here the CDR3 reads CSVIETWYQETQYF. CDR3 nucleotides: TGCAGCGTGATAGAGACTTGGTACCAAGAGACCCAGTACTTC.

V is TRBV25-1 and J is TRBJ2-1, with D perhaps matching TRBD2 (6 bases). Between the trimmed V and J ends, which lost 4 bases and 2 bases, there was a span of 21 bases. The germline gives CDR1 MGHDK, CDR2 SYGVNS. This CDR3 is 18 amino acids long. The CDR3 here is CASSGPLGGLSAYNEQFF. CDR3 DNA sequence: TGTGCCAGCAGTGGGCCCCTTGGGGGACTCAGCGCCTACAATGAGCAGTTCTTC.

This clonotype was detected many times. The chain combines TRBV12-3 or TRBV12-4 with TRBJ1-1, with a weak D call TRBD1 (5 bases). The V end lost 1 base, the J end lost 7 bases, and 7 bases lay between the germline ends. The CDR3 spans 12 residues. The CDR3 protein is CASSLGGGEAFF. The CDR3, as DNA: TGTGCCAGCAGTTTAGGGGGGGGTGAAGCTTTCTTT.

There are many counts of this clonotype. The chain joins TRBV20-1 to TRBJ1-4; D is unresolved. The ends were cut back, 0 bases at V and 0 bases at J, with 14 bases in the middle. Germline V gene sequence: CDR1 DFQATT, CDR2 SNEGSKA (reference sequence). CDR3 size: 17 residues. CDR3 protein: CSARDLTRVTTNEKLFF. The CDR3 DNA reads as TGCAGTGCTAGAGATCTTACGCGGGTGACAACTAATGAAAAACTGTTTTTT.

This clonotype was observed at least ten times. This chain uses TRBV29-1 with TRBJ2-1; 9 bases are shared with TRBD1. There are 15 residues in the CDR3. V was clipped by 6 bases and J by 0 bases; unmatched bases: 6. Germline CDR1 SQVTM, CDR2 ANQGSEA. CDR3 in amino acids: CSVRGQGLSYNEQFF. The CDR3 DNA reads as TGCAGCGTGAGGGGACAGGGTCTCTCCTACAATGAGCAGTTCTTC.

V usage is TRBV27 and J usage is TRBJ2-7, with TRBD2 matching 8 bases. The germline gives CDR1 MNHEY, CDR2 SMNVEV (reference sequence). The V gene end was trimmed by 10 bases and the J gene end by 13 bases; junction bases not matched to a gene: 9. The CDR3 totals 10 residues. CDR3 residues: CANEPGGDYF. For the CDR3, the DNA is TGTGCCAACGAACCGGGGGGGGATTACTTC.

Remarks on this clonotype: A much larger clone lies a single base off, so this may be a read error. Without the conserved terminal phenylalanine or tryptophan, this CDR3 likely stems from a read error. The chain has TRBV28 and TRBJ2-7; D is unresolved. The CDR3 runs 11 residues. CDR1 and CDR2 from the germline V gene are MDHEN and SYDVKM. The CDR3 nucleotides are TGTGCCACCAGTGACGGGTACGAGCAGTACCTC. This sequence encodes CATSDGYEQYL.

Points on this clonotype: A much larger clone lies one base from this, so it may be a read error. The chain has TRBV5-6 and TRBJ2-1; 8 positions agree with TRBD1. Germline V gene data show CDR1 as SGHDT and CDR2 as YYEEEE. This CDR3 contains 15 residues. CDR3 amino acids: CVSSSLGQGLNEQFF. The CDR3 coding sequence is TGTGTCAGCAGCTCCCTAGGACAGGGCCTCAATGAGCAGTTCTTC.

The chain has TRBV7-8 and TRBJ2-7; D may correspond to TRBD1 or TRBD2 (5 bases each). CDR1 is SGHVS, CDR2 FQNEAQ, per germline. V shed 7 bases and J shed 4 bases, with 17 bases lying between them. The CDR3 covers 14 residues. The CDR3 reads CASNFRDAVYEQYF. The CDR3 bases are TGTGCCAGCAACTTCCGGGACGCGGTTTACGAGCAGTACTTC.